The 23 T cell receptor beta chains below all came from one sample that was sequenced in a study of response to subunit inactivated influenza vaccine. In TCRdb, the RT-PCR reads were re-called with MiXCR into one record per CDR3 protein. The sample has 450,000 to 600,000 distinct CDR3 sequences; under 8.5% are singletons. The source was PBMCs from blood, collected 23 months after vaccination. Receptors originate from a man aged 50-75 years who received an inactivated influenza vaccine.

The table lists this clonotype with a few counts. This chain uses TRBV29-1 with TRBJ1-1; the match to TRBD1 covers 7 bases. Trimming cost V 4 bases and J 1 base; bases outside gene matches: 3. This CDR3 has 13 residues. Germline CDR1 and CDR2: SQVTM and ANQGSEA. The CDR3 spells CSVGQGPNTEAFF. In nucleotides, the CDR3 is TGCAGCGTTGGACAGGGACCGAACACTGAAGCTTTCTTT. Based on the CDR3 plus reference TRBV29-1 and TRBJ1-1, the full variable domain is SAVISQKPSRDICQRGTSLTIQCQVDSQVTMMFWYRQQPGQSLTLIATANQGSEATYESGFVIDKFPISRPNLTFSTLTVSNMSPEDSSIYLCSVGQGPNTEAFFGQGTRLTVV.

This clonotype was seen only a few times. CDR3: CASSPLAGDIYGYTF. CDR3 DNA: TGTGCCAGCTCACCATTGGCAGGGGACATCTATGGCTACACCTTC. The chain joins TRBV18 to TRBJ1-2, with D tentatively TRBD1 (6 bases). The CDR3 totals 15 residues. V dropped 2 bases and J dropped 4 bases, with 14 bases sitting between them. CDR1 is KGHSH, CDR2 LQKENI, per germline.

This clonotype was seen a handful of times. V usage is TRBV15 and J usage is TRBJ2-7; D unresolved. Germline lookup yields CDR1 LNHNV and CDR2 YYDKDF (reference sequence). This CDR3 is built from 15 residues. V was shortened by 0 bases and J by 1 base, with 10 bases between the two germline ends. CDR3 DNA sequence: TGTGCCACCAGCAGAGATGTGCAGGCTTCCTACGAGCAGTACTTC. It is translated as CATSRDVQASYEQYF.

Only a few counts were recorded for this clonotype. This chain joins TRBV7-2 and TRBJ2-1; TRBD2 agrees at 8 bases. The CDR3 totals 14 residues. Germline assignment: CDR1 SGHTA and CDR2 FQGNSA. V dropped 3 bases and J dropped 7; count of bases not matched to a gene: 5. The CDR3 DNA is TGTGCCAGCAGCTTGAGGACTAGCAGGAATGAGCAGTTCTTC. This encodes CASSLRTSRNEQFF.

This clonotype was counted a few times. CDR3 DNA sequence: TGTGCCACCAGCAGAGAAAGGGACAGGGGGATTGATGAGCAGTTCTTC. It specifies CATSRERDRGIDEQFF. The chain has TRBV15 and TRBJ2-1, with TRBD1 matching 11 bases. Trimming cost V 0 bases and J 8 bases; bases outside gene matches: 6. Germline V gene data show CDR1 as LNHNV and CDR2 as YYDKDF (reference sequence). The CDR3 sequence is 16 residues long.

This clonotype was picked up many times. The chain carries TRBV27 and TRBJ1-1; D is possibly TRBD1 (5 bases). The germline V gene has CDR1 MNHEY and CDR2 SMNVEV (reference sequence). Trimming shortened V by 4 bases and J by 5 bases, and 17 bases separated the two germline ends. The CDR3 contains 15 residues. CDR3: CASSSHAGGYTEAFF. The CDR3 region has the DNA TGTGCCAGCAGTTCCCACGCGGGGGGTTATACTGAAGCTTTCTTT.

This chain uses TRBV7-9 with TRBJ2-1; a possible D gene is TRBD1 (5 bases). Germline CDR1 SEHNR, CDR2 FQNEAQ (reference sequence). The ends were cut back, 5 bases at V and 2 bases at J, with 13 bases in the middle. The CDR3 contains 15 residues. The DNA for the CDR3 is TGTGCCAGCAGCACCGTCGACAGCCCCTACAATGAGCAGTTCTTC. It specifies CASSTVDSPYNEQFF.

The rearrangement joins TRBV24-1 to TRBJ2-1; D possibly corresponds to TRBD2 (5 bases). Germline loops: CDR1 KGHDR, CDR2 SFDVKD. CDR3 length equals 14 residues. V dropped 10 bases and J dropped 2 bases, with 14 bases sitting between them. The CDR3 DNA is TGTGCCACAGTCGGTGGGAGCGCCTACAATGAGCAGTTCTTC. Translating gives CATVGGSAYNEQFF.

The J gene is TRBJ2-5, the V gene TRBV7-8; weak D call: TRBD1 (6 bases). CDR3 length equals 15 residues. Germline V gene sequence: CDR1 SGHVS, CDR2 FQNEAQ. V was trimmed by 2 bases and J by 5 bases, leaving 15 bases between them. CDR3 sequence (DNA): TGTGCCAGCAGCTTAAGTACAGGGTCGGCGGAGACCCAGTACTTC. Its translation is CASSLSTGSAETQYF.

The CDR3 loop reads CSGQGGADYGYTF. CDR3 DNA sequence: TGCAGTGGTCAAGGGGGCGCCGACTATGGCTACACCTTC. The chain combines TRBV20-1 with TRBJ1-2, with 7 positions matching TRBD1. With 7 bases clipped from V and 3 bases from J, the junction kept 8 bases outside the gene matches. The V gene's germline CDR1 is DFQATT and CDR2 SNEGSKA (reference sequence). The CDR3 spans 13 residues.

This clonotype was counted many times. The V call is TRBV27, the J call TRBJ2-7, with D perhaps being TRBD1 or TRBD2 (5 bases each). This CDR3 comprises 13 residues. V was clipped by 3 bases and J by 2 bases, with 8 bases between them. Germline V gives CDR1 MNHEY, CDR2 SMNVEV (reference sequence). CDR3 sequence: CASSFLGAYEQYF. The CDR3 nucleotides are TGTGCCAGCAGTTTTCTGGGGGCCTACGAGCAGTACTTC.

This clonotype turned up a few times. The V gene is TRBV29-1, the J gene TRBJ2-3; TRBD1 matches at 9 bases. From germline, CDR1 is SQVTM and CDR2 ANQGSEA. The V and J ends lost 7 bases and 6 bases, in that order; junction bases with no gene match: 8. CDR3 length equals 13 residues. CDR3 protein: CSARTGGIDTQYF. CDR3 coding DNA: TGCAGCGCACGCACAGGGGGCATTGATACGCAGTATTTT.

The V call is TRBV7-9, the J call TRBJ2-3, with 11 bases lining up with TRBD1. CDR1 and CDR2 from the germline V gene are SEHNR and FQNEAQ (reference sequence). CDR3 size: 16 residues. Trimming removed 1 base from V and 2 bases from J; junction bases left unmatched: 2. CDR3: CASSLGTGGITDTQYF. Written as DNA, the CDR3 is TGTGCCAGCAGCTTAGGGACAGGGGGCATCACAGATACGCAGTATTTT.

This clonotype has at least ten counts. The rearrangement joins TRBV12-3 or TRBV12-4 to TRBJ2-3, with D unresolved. V was trimmed by 4 bases and J by 4 bases, leaving 9 bases between them. The CDR3 sequence is 13 residues long. The CDR3 protein is CASSSRLSDTQYF. In DNA, the CDR3 is TGTGCCAGCAGTTCCCGACTGTCAGATACGCAGTATTTT.

The chain links TRBV20-1 to TRBJ1-6; no reliable D call. The CDR3 has 14 amino acids. V dropped 3 bases and J dropped 5 bases, with 11 bases sitting between them. The germline V gene has CDR1 DFQATT and CDR2 SNEGSKA (reference sequence). CDR3 sequence (DNA): TGCAGTGCTAGGATTGGGGAGAATAATTCACCCCTCCACTTT. Its translation is CSARIGENNSPLHF.

The chain uses TRBV12-3 or TRBV12-4 and TRBJ1-2; the D is unclear. The CDR3 totals 14 residues. V was clipped by 3 bases and J by 7 bases, with 15 bases between them. CDR3 sequence (DNA): TGTGCCAGCAGTTTCGGGATAGGAGAGGCTGGCTACACCTTC. Translation gives CASSFGIGEAGYTF.

This clonotype was counted a few times. The chain recombines TRBV19 with TRBJ1-1; D gene unclear. The ends were cut back, 9 bases at V and 6 bases at J, with 11 bases in the middle. The CDR3 consists of 11 residues. Germline V gene data show CDR1 as LNHDA and CDR2 as SQIVND (reference sequence). The CDR3 here is CASTRWAEAFF. Here the CDR3 DNA reads TGTGCCAGCACCCGTTGGGCTGAAGCTTTCTTT. Filled out from reference TRBV19 and TRBJ1-1, the complete variable domain reads DGGITQSPKYLFRKEGQNVTLSCEQNLNHDAMYWYRQDPGQGLRLIYYSQIVNDFQKGDIAEGYSVSREKKESFPLTVTSAQKNPTAFYLCASTRWAEAFFGQGTRLTVV.

This clonotype was seen a few times. The V and J genes are TRBV12-3 or TRBV12-4 and TRBJ1-6; no clear D. Trimming left V 6 bases short and J 0 bases short, with 12 bases between. CDR3 size: 16 residues. This chain's CDR3 is CASREDRSSYNSPLHF. The CDR3, as DNA: TGTGCCAGCAGAGAGGACCGGAGCTCCTATAATTCACCCCTCCACTTT.

The chain couples TRBV6-2 or TRBV6-3 to TRBJ2-6; 11 bases are shared with TRBD1. CDR1 and CDR2 (germline): MNHEY, SVGEGT. V lost 5 bases, J lost 2 bases, and 5 bases stayed unmatched. The CDR3 runs to 17 residues. The CDR3, as DNA: TGTGCCAGCAGTCAAGGACAGGGGGCTGCTGGGGCCAACGTCCTGACTTTC. Translated: CASSQGQGAAGANVLTF.

This clonotype was observed a few times. The chain joins TRBV28 to TRBJ2-7; weak D call: TRBD2 (7 bases). Per germline, CDR1 MDHEN and CDR2 SYDVKM. V dropped 2 bases and J dropped 2 bases, with 19 bases sitting between them. The CDR3 spans 17 residues. CDR3 sequence: CASSLRGIQRGPYEQYF. The CDR3 DNA reads TGTGCCAGCAGTTTAAGGGGGATCCAGCGGGGTCCCTACGAGCAGTACTTC.

The chain has TRBV27 and TRBJ2-1; TRBD2 is a possible D gene (5 bases). Per the germline V gene, CDR1 is MNHEY and CDR2 is SMNVEV (reference sequence). CDR3 size: 16 residues. V was clipped by 2 bases and J by 4 bases, with 15 bases between them. The DNA for the CDR3 is TGTGCCAGCAGTTTAATTATAGGCGGAGGTTACAATGAGCAGTTCTTC. Translating it yields CASSLIIGGGYNEQFF.

This clonotype was seen a handful of times. The V gene is TRBV20-1, the J gene TRBJ2-1, with TRBD2 identical over 12 bases. This CDR3 is built from 15 residues. V lost 3 bases and J lost 9; bases outside the gene matches: 9. Germline values: CDR1 DFQATT, CDR2 SNEGSKA (reference sequence). CDR3 sequence (DNA): TGCAGTGCTAGCCAGACTAGCGGGAGACATGCTGAGCAGTTCTTC. It codes for CSASQTSGRHAEQFF.

This clonotype was found many times. The chain employs TRBV6-5 and TRBJ2-3; 7 bases are a match to TRBD2. V lost 2 bases to trimming and J lost 1 base; unmatched junction nucleotides: 9. Germline V gene lookup returns CDR1 MNHEY and CDR2 SVGAGI. The CDR3 is 17 residues long. CDR3 in DNA: TGTGCCAGCAGTTACGAACTGCCAGGGAGGGGCACAGATACGCAGTATTTT. Translating it yields CASSYELPGRGTDTQYF.